Below, 10 T cell receptor beta chains from the same sample are listed, as sequenced in a study of cytomegalovirus exposure and HLA in healthy donors. A multiplex PCR was run with 60 Vbeta primers and 13 Jbeta primers. TCRdb keeps only in-frame clones here, not all; method: immunoSEQ multiplex PCR. The sample contains approximately 120,000 clones, about four fifths of which appear only once. Sequencing input: PBMCs. The receptors shown here come from a woman in her sixties in good health and CMV-seropositive.

CDR3 residues: CASREPQNSNQPQHF. Written as DNA, the CDR3 is TGTGCCAGCAGGGAGCCGCAGAATAGCAATCAGCCCCAGCATTTT. V and J are TRBV27 and TRBJ1-5, with D unresolved. The V gene's germline CDR1 is MNHEY and CDR2 SMNVEV (reference sequence). V was trimmed by 6 bases and J by 0 bases, leaving 12 bases between them. The length of the CDR3 is 15 residues.

Worth noting for this clone: Mismatch with germline at one junction end may stem from a read error. Other DNA sequences from this sample encode an identical CDR3 as well. V usage is TRBV19 and J usage is TRBJ1-2; 12 positions agree with TRBD1. This CDR3 has 15 amino acids. Germline V CDR1 and CDR2: LNHDA, SQIVND (reference sequence). The CDR3 DNA reads TGCGCCAGTAGTCCTCCGGGACAGGGGGCTCGAGGCTACACCTTC. Amino acids: CASSPPGQGARGYTF.

The chain combines TRBV5-6 with TRBJ2-3, with TRBD2 matching over 9 bases. The CDR3 has 14 amino acids. Germline CDR1 and CDR2: SGHDT and YYEEEE. The CDR3 DNA reads as TGTGCGAGCGGGGGAGCGGGGGGATCGTATACGCAGTATTTT. As protein: CASGGAGGSYTQYF.

The V call is TRBV6-5, the J call TRBJ2-5; 11 positions agree with TRBD1. Judging by the DNA end, TRBJ2-7 fits better; the J call may be wrong. CDR1 is MNHEY and CDR2 is SVGAGI in the germline V gene. The CDR3 covers 15 residues. CDR3 sequence (DNA): TGTGCCAGCAGACCGGACAGGGGGCCTTCCTACGAGCAGTACTTC. Translating it yields CASRPDRGPSYEQYF.

The rearrangement links TRBV6-6 to TRBJ1-4; D might be TRBD1 (5 bases). The V gene's germline CDR1 is MNHNY and CDR2 SVGAGI (reference sequence). The CDR3 length is 15 residues. The V end lost 6 bases, the J end lost 6 bases, and 17 bases lay between the germline ends. The CDR3 region is CASSSPWGGDEKLFF. The DNA for the CDR3 is TGTGCCAGCAGCTCACCGTGGGGGGGGGATGAAAAACTGTTTTTT.

The chain couples TRBV11-3 to TRBJ1-1; D is uncertain. Germline V gene lookup returns CDR1 SGHNT and CDR2 YENEEA. The CDR3 totals 13 residues. Trimming shortened V by 1 base and J by 2 bases, and 5 bases separated the two germline ends. CDR3 nucleotide sequence: TGTGCCAGCAGCTTAGGCAGAAACACTGAAGCTTTCTTT. It specifies CASSLGRNTEAFF.

The chain carries TRBV19 and TRBJ2-1, with TRBD1 matching 7 bases. V lost 8 bases to trimming and J lost 6 bases; unmatched junction nucleotides: 16. The germline V gene encodes CDR1 LNHDA and CDR2 SQIVND (reference sequence). The CDR3 contains 16 residues. CDR3 sequence (DNA): TGTGCCAGTGGGGCCGGCGCTGACAGGGAAGGCAATGAGCAGTTCTTC. It encodes CASGAGADREGNEQFF.

This chain joins TRBV18 and TRBJ1-1; 7 bases are a match to TRBD1. Trimming removed 4 bases from V and 4 bases from J; junction bases left unmatched: 6. The germline V gene has CDR1 KGHSH and CDR2 LQKENI. This CDR3 is built from 14 residues. This chain's CDR3 is CASSQDRVGTEAFF. The CDR3 bases are TGTGCCAGCTCACAAGACAGGGTAGGCACTGAAGCTTTCTTT.

This clone was observed a single time. This chain connects TRBV5-1 to TRBJ2-5; maybe TRBD1 (5 bases). The CDR3 is 15 amino acids. Germline V CDR1 and CDR2: SGHRS, YFSETQ. The ends were cut back, 0 bases at V and 0 bases at J, with 9 bases in the middle. CDR3 in DNA: TGCGCCAGCAGCTTGGAGACAGTCTACCAAGAGACCCAGTACTTC. It is translated as CASSLETVYQETQYF.

The CDR3 nucleotides read TGTGCCAGCAGTTACGCGGGAAACACTGAAGCTTTCTTT. Its translation: CASSYAGNTEAFF. The chain has TRBV6-6 and TRBJ1-1; D is uncertain. Trimming cost V 2 bases and J 2 bases, with 6 bases left between them. CDR1 MNHNY and CDR2 SVGAGI come from the germline V gene (reference sequence). This CDR3 spans 13 amino acids.